Following are 6 T cell receptor beta chains from one sample sequenced in a study of T-cell reconstitution after alpha-beta-depleted transplantation in children. Using unique molecular identifiers, the investigators prepared the TCRbeta library. MiXCR, applied by TCRdb to the PCR reads, yields one record per CDR3 protein. The sample lists hundreds of thousands of distinct CDR3 sequences, about 8.7% seen once, with approximately 34% in the top ten. Sequencing was performed on PBMCs, mostly from graft donor cells, taken 360 days after TCRalphabeta/CD19-depleted stem cell transplant. The receptors stem from a male patient aged 2-15 years who had a stem cell transplant for acute myeloid leukemia, so the T cells may come from the graft donor.

In DNA form, the CDR3 reads TGTGCCAGCAGTTCCGACAGGGCTCCTGGGGCCAACGTCCTGACTTTC. Protein sequence: CASSSDRAPGANVLTF. The V and J genes are TRBV6-2 or TRBV6-3 and TRBJ2-6; 7 bases match TRBD1. This CDR3 contains 16 residues. With V trimmed by 4 bases and J by 2 bases, 5 bases remained unmatched. Germline V gene data show CDR1 as MNHEY and CDR2 as SVGEGT.

This chain joins TRBV29-1 and TRBJ1-1, with D possibly matching TRBD1 (5 bases). The CDR3 sequence is 14 residues long. V lost 6 bases to trimming and J lost 6 bases, with 20 bases between them. Germline V gene lookup returns CDR1 SQVTM and CDR2 ANQGSEA. CDR3 protein: CSVLGASVVAEAFF. As DNA, the CDR3 is TGCAGCGTATTAGGGGCCTCCGTCGTCGCTGAAGCTTTCTTT.

This clonotype was seen ten or more times. V usage is TRBV11-3 and J usage is TRBJ2-5; D is uncertain. Germline V gene data show CDR1 as SGHNT and CDR2 as YENEEA. The CDR3 runs 14 residues. The germline V and J ends were trimmed by 5 bases and 2 bases, with 12 bases remaining between them. Here the CDR3 reads CASSQDGVQETQYF. The CDR3 DNA reads as TGTGCCAGCAGCCAAGATGGGGTACAAGAGACCCAGTACTTC.

A few counts support this clonotype. This sequence joins TRBV10-3 and TRBJ2-1; 7 positions match TRBD1. The germline V gene has CDR1 ENHRY and CDR2 SYGVKD. Losses at the gene ends were 6 bases for V and 10 bases for J; bases not matched to a gene: 3. The CDR3 is 11 residues long. In nucleotides, the CDR3 is TGTGCCATCAGCTCGACAGGGGAGCAGTTCTTC. Translation gives CAISSTGEQFF.

This clonotype was observed many times. The chain is built from TRBV11-2 and TRBJ2-1; D ambiguous. The CDR3 contains 19 residues. From germline, CDR1 is SGHAT and CDR2 FQNNGV. V was pared by 0 bases and J by 6 bases, with 24 bases between. The CDR3 sequence is CASSLDSPVGWRKGNEQFF. The CDR3 DNA reads as TGTGCCAGCAGCTTAGATTCACCAGTGGGGTGGAGAAAGGGCAATGAGCAGTTCTTC.

This clonotype was seen a handful of times. The chain links TRBV20-1 to TRBJ1-6; TRBD1 is a possible D gene (6 bases). The V gene's germline CDR1 is DFQATT and CDR2 SNEGSKA (reference sequence). The germline V and J ends were trimmed by 1 base and 13 bases, with 14 bases remaining between them. This CDR3 comprises 13 residues. The CDR3 is CSARAPQGTPLHF. The CDR3 nucleotides are TGCAGTGCTAGAGCCCCCCAGGGGACCCCCCTCCACTTT.